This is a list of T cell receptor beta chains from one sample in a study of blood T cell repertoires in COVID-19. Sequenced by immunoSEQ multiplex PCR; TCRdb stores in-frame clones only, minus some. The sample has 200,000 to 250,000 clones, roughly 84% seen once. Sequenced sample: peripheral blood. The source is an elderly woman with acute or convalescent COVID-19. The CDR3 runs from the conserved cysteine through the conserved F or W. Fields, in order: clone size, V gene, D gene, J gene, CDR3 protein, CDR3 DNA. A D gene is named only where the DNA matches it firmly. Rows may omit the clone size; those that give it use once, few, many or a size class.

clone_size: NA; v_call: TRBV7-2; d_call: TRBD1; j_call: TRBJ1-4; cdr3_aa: CASSLSGQGEKLFF; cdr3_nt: TGTGCCAGCAGCTTGTCGGGACAGGGTGAAAAACTGTTTTTT
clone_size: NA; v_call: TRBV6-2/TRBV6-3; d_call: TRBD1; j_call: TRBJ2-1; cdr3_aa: CASSRTGRYNEQFF; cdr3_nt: TGTGCCAGCAGCCGGACAGGGAGGTACAATGAGCAGTTCTTC
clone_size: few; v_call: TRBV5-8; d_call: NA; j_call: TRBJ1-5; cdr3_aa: CASSLDVGSNQPQHF; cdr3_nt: TGTGCCAGCAGCTTGGATGTGGGCAGCAATCAGCCCCAGCATTTT
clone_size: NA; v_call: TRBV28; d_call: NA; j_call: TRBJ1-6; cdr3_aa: CASSLPLGGNSPLHF; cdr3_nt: TGTGCCAGCAGTTTACCCCTTGGGGGGAATTCACCCCTCCACTTT
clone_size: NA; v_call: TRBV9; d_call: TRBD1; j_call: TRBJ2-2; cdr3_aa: CASSIQTGVGELFF; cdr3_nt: TGTGCCAGCAGCATCCAGACAGGGGTCGGGGAGCTGTTTTTT
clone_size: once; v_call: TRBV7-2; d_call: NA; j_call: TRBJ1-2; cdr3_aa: CASSLAADRNYGYTF; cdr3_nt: TGTGCCAGCAGCTTAGCGGCGGACAGAAACTATGGCTACACCTTC
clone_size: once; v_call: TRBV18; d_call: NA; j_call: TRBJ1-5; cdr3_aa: CASSPRAGRGNQPQHF; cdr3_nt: TGTGCCAGCTCACCAAGGGCAGGGCGAGGCAATCAGCCCCAGCATTTT
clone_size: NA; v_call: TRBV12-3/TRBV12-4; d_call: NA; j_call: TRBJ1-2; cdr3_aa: CASSLGWAGGYTF; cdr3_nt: TGTGCCAGCAGTTTAGGGTGGGCGGGGGGCTACACCTTC
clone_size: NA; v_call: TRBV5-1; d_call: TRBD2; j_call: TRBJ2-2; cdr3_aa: CASSLAAGGTTGELFF; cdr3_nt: TGCGCCAGCAGCTTGGCAGCGGGGGGGACCACCGGGGAGCTGTTTTTT
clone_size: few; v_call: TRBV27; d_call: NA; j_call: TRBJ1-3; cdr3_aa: CASSLRGTGGNTIYF; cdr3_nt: TGTGCCAGCAGTTTAAGAGGCACGGGTGGAAACACCATATATTTT
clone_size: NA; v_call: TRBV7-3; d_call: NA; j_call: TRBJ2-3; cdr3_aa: CASSLTDTQYF; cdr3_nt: TGTGCCAGCAGCCTCACAGATACGCAGTATTTT
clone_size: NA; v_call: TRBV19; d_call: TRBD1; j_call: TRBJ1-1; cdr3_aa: CASRSDRATEAFF; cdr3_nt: TGTGCCAGTAGATCGGACAGGGCCACTGAAGCTTTCTTT